A single sample gave rise to the 28 T cell receptor beta chains below, sequenced in a study of blood T cell repertoires in COVID-19. Clones were read by immunoSEQ multiplex PCR, and TCRdb kept only the in-frame ones, dropping some. The sample includes more than 90,000 clones, around 85% of them seen just once. Sequenced: peripheral blood. These receptors were obtained from a man of 80 years or more with acute or convalescent COVID-19.

The chain combines TRBV2 with TRBJ1-5; 8 nucleotides align to TRBD1. The CDR3 extends over 16 amino acids. With V trimmed by 8 bases and J by 6 bases, 15 bases remained unmatched. Germline V CDR1 and CDR2: SNHLY, FYNNEI. DNA of the CDR3: TGTGCCAGCCGCAGTCGTCGACAGGGGTCGGCTCAGCCCCAGCATTTT. Its protein is CASRSRRQGSAQPQHF.

The chain couples TRBV3-1 (or the pseudogene TRBV3-2) to TRBJ2-7, with TRBD2 as a possible D gene (5 bases). Germline V gene data show CDR1 as LGHDT and CDR2 as YNNKEL (reference sequence). The CDR3 has 13 amino acids. V lost 1 base and J lost 6, with 10 bases in between. The CDR3 coding sequence is TGTGCCAGCAGCCAAGTATCGGGGTTCGAGCAGTACTTC. Translating gives CASSQVSGFEQYF.

This chain uses TRBV30 with TRBJ1-4; TRBD1 might be the D (5 bases). CDR3 size: 14 residues. V was trimmed by 0 bases and J by 14 bases, leaving 19 bases between them. Germline CDR1 reads GTSNPN; CDR2 reads SVGIG (reference sequence). CDR3 sequence reads: CAWSVMAPPRVLFF. CDR3 nucleotide sequence: TGTGCCTGGAGTGTAATGGCCCCTCCCAGGGTTCTGTTTTTT.

The genes are TRBV4-1 and TRBJ2-1; possible D gene TRBD2, 6 bases. Trimming stripped 1 base from V and 6 bases from J, with 16 bases between. The V gene's germline CDR1 is MGHRA and CDR2 YSYEKL. The CDR3 covers 16 residues. The CDR3 here is CASSQVRDLSFNEQFF. CDR3 nucleotides: TGCGCCAGCAGCCAAGTCCGGGACTTGTCTTTCAATGAGCAGTTCTTC.

The gene calls are TRBV6-2 or TRBV6-3 and TRBJ2-7; D is unclear. Germline V gene lookup returns CDR1 MNHEY and CDR2 SVGEGT. Between the trimmed V and J ends, which lost 0 bases and 4 bases, there was a span of 4 bases. The CDR3 consists of 12 residues. The chain's CDR3 is CASSYSRYEQYF. The CDR3 DNA is TGTGCCAGCAGTTACTCCAGGTACGAGCAGTACTTC.

The chain has TRBV9 and TRBJ1-1; TRBD1 aligns across 8 bases. The CDR3 is 20 amino acids. J was trimmed by 0 bases and V by 1 base; bases with no gene match: 17. Per germline, CDR1 SGDLS and CDR2 YYNGEE. The CDR3 sequence is CASSVSTGQGTSRMNTEAFF. CDR3 DNA: TGTGCCAGCAGCGTATCCACCGGACAGGGCACCTCTAGGATGAACACTGAAGCTTTCTTT. The full variable domain, rest sourced from reference TRBV9 and TRBJ1-1, is DSGVTQTPKHLITATGQRVTLRCSPRSGDLSVYWYQQSLDQGLQFLIQYYNGEERAKGNILERFSAQQFPDLHSELNLSSLELGDSALYFCASSVSTGQGTSRMNTEAFFGQGTRLTVV.

V is TRBV6-5 and J is TRBJ1-1, with TRBD1 matching over 7 bases. V lost 4 bases and J lost 7; bases outside the gene matches: 6. Looked up from germline, CDR1 is MNHEY and CDR2 is SVGAGI. CDR3 length: 13 residues. CDR3: CASSSGGGYEAFF. The CDR3 region has the DNA TGTGCCAGCAGTTCAGGAGGGGGCTATGAAGCTTTCTTT.

J is TRBJ2-7 and V is TRBV15; D call uncertain. V was pared by 2 bases and J by 2 bases, with 10 bases between. Germline lookup yields CDR1 LNHNV and CDR2 YYDKDF (reference sequence). The CDR3 is 14 amino acids. CDR3 sequence reads: CATSRYTTPYEQYF. As DNA, the CDR3 is TGTGCCACCAGCAGATATACTACCCCCTACGAGCAGTACTTC.

The chain employs TRBV18 and TRBJ2-7; D is unclear. The CDR3 is 13 amino acids. Germline V gene lookup returns CDR1 KGHSH and CDR2 LQKENI. Trimming stripped 2 bases from V and 6 bases from J, with 11 bases between. As DNA, the CDR3 is TGTGCCAGCTCACCATCTCGCGGTTTCGAGCAGTACTTC. This gives the protein CASSPSRGFEQYF.

The V gene is TRBV30, the J gene TRBJ2-7, with TRBD2 as a possible D gene (5 bases). The CDR3 length is 10 residues. The germline V gene has CDR1 GTSNPN and CDR2 SVGIG (reference sequence). The V end lost 5 bases, the J end lost 3 bases, and 5 bases lay between the germline ends. CDR3 region: CAWGSYEQYF. DNA for the CDR3: TGTGCCTGGGGGAGCTACGAGCAGTACTTC.

This rearrangement joins TRBV10-3 to TRBJ2-3; no firm D call. This CDR3 region has 14 residues. V was trimmed by 2 bases and J by 5 bases, leaving 11 bases between them. The germline V gene encodes CDR1 ENHRY and CDR2 SYGVKD. The CDR3 loop reads CAISEKPPQDTQYF. In DNA form, the CDR3 reads TGTGCCATCAGTGAGAAGCCGCCCCAAGATACGCAGTATTTT.

This clone was picked up a small number of times. The junction shows a germline mismatch at one end, possibly a read error. This chain uses TRBV7-7 with TRBJ2-6, with 11 nucleotides matching TRBD2. Germline-derived CDR1 and CDR2 are SSHAT and FNYEAQ (reference sequence). The CDR3 length is 17 residues. The CDR3 nucleotides read TGTGCTAGCAGCGGACTAGCGGGTATTTCTGGGGCCAACGTCCTGACTTTC. This sequence encodes CASSGLAGISGANVLTF.

This chain links TRBV9 with TRBJ1-6; 7 nucleotides line up with TRBD1. This CDR3 comprises 16 residues. V trimming: 0 bases; J trimming: 8 bases; junction bases outside the gene matches: 8. The germline gives CDR1 SGDLS, CDR2 YYNGEE. This CDR3 reads CASSVGSGQTYSPLHF. The CDR3 bases are TGTGCCAGCAGCGTAGGGTCGGGACAGACGTATTCACCCCTCCACTTT.

The rearrangement links TRBV6-5 to TRBJ2-7; 13 nucleotides align to TRBD2. This CDR3 is built from 13 residues. V trimming: 10 bases; J trimming: 7 bases; junction bases outside the gene matches: 7. Germline CDR1 and CDR2: MNHEY and SVGAGI. The CDR3 region is CATLLAGGPEQYF. For the CDR3, the DNA is TGTGCCACCCTACTAGCGGGAGGGCCTGAGCAGTACTTC.

CDR3 DNA: TGTGCCAGCAGCGCGCGGAGACAGCCCCAGCATTTT. Its protein product is CASSARRQPQHF. The chain employs TRBV13 and TRBJ1-5; no definite D call. V lost 5 bases, J lost 7 bases, and 9 bases lay in between. From germline, CDR1 is PRHDT and CDR2 FYEKMQ (reference sequence). This CDR3 comprises 12 residues.

The chain links TRBV19 to TRBJ1-2; a possible D gene is TRBD1 (6 bases). Deletions cut 10 bases from V and 6 bases from J, with 21 bases between. The CDR3 runs 14 residues. Germline values: CDR1 LNHDA, CDR2 SQIVND (reference sequence). Written as DNA, the CDR3 is TGTGCCACAAGACGGGGGGGCGGATCTGATGGCTACACCTTC. It encodes CATRRGGGSDGYTF.

Only a few counts were recorded for this clone. The V and J genes are TRBV11-3 and TRBJ2-7; the D gene is possibly TRBD1 (6 bases). Trimming took off 5 bases at V and 4 bases at J, with 15 bases between the two ends. CDR1 is SGHNT and CDR2 is YENEEA in the germline V gene. CDR3 length: 14 residues. CDR3 loop: CASSPRQGYYEQYF. The CDR3 bases are TGTGCCAGCAGCCCGAGGCAGGGGTATTACGAGCAGTACTTC. The whole variable domain, filled in from reference TRBV11-3 and TRBJ2-7, reads EAGVVQSPRYKIIEKKQPVAFWCNPISGHNTLYWYLQNLGQGPELLIRYENEEAVDDSQLPKDRFSAERLKGVDSTLKIQPAELGDSAVYLCASSPRQGYYEQYFGPGTRLTVT.

With respect to this clone: A read error is likely, as this CDR3 ends without the conserved phenylalanine or tryptophan. Because the CDR3's place on the DNA is in doubt, the DNA is left out and the CDR3 is given as listed by TCRdb. The chain joins TRBV12-3 or TRBV12-4 to TRBJ2-2; no check of the table's D call, TRBD1, against the DNA was made. Counting both end residues, the CDR3 totals 9 amino acids. The CDR3 protein is CASSPDRGG.

This clone occurred a few times. The gene calls are TRBV7-2 and TRBJ1-2; 9 bases are shared with TRBD1. Per the germline V gene, CDR1 is SGHTA and CDR2 is FQGNSA. The length of the CDR3 is 15 residues. Unmatched junction bases numbered 9, after V lost 5 bases and J lost 5 bases. CDR3 DNA sequence: TGTGCCAGCAGCCCTAGTTCGGGGACAGGGTATGGCTACACCTTC. Amino acids: CASSPSSGTGYGYTF.

In the case of this clone: This sample includes further DNA sequences coding for the same CDR3. The chain employs TRBV19 and TRBJ1-3, with a possible D match to TRBD1 (6 bases). CDR1 is LNHDA and CDR2 is SQIVND in the germline V gene (reference sequence). Deletions cut 5 bases from V and 0 bases from J, with 8 bases between. This CDR3 is built from 14 residues. CDR3 nucleotide sequence: TGTGCCAGTAGTCGAGGGGGCTCTGGAAACACCATATATTTT. Translated, it gives CASSRGGSGNTIYF.

The chain employs TRBV28 and TRBJ1-4; the match to TRBD1 covers 7 bases. CDR3 size: 16 residues. Germline V gene data show CDR1 as MDHEN and CDR2 as SYDVKM. V gave up 6 bases and J gave up 0 bases; unmatched junction bases: 7. The CDR3 DNA reads TGTGCCAGCAGCATTACAGGGACAGCAACTAATGAAAAACTGTTTTTT. Protein: CASSITGTATNEKLFF. Together with reference TRBV28 and TRBJ1-4, the CDR3 gives the full variable domain: DVKVTQSSRYLVKRTGEKVFLECVQDMDHENMFWYRQDPGLGLRLIYFSYDVKMKEKGDIPEGYSVSREKKERFSLILESASTNQTSMYLCASSITGTATNEKLFFGSGTQLSVL.

This chain connects TRBV2 to TRBJ2-3; D is undetermined. This CDR3 has 13 residues. V was cut by 4 bases and J by 2 bases, with 7 bases left in between. Germline V gives CDR1 SNHLY, CDR2 FYNNEI. The CDR3: CASSVYFTDTQYF. The CDR3 region has the DNA TGTGCCAGCAGTGTTTATTTCACAGATACGCAGTATTTT.

The V gene is TRBV5-4, the J gene TRBJ2-1; 11 bases agree with TRBD1. J lost 12 bases, V lost 3 bases, and 14 bases had no gene match. CDR1 and CDR2 (germline): SGHNT, YYREEE (reference sequence). The CDR3 consists of 16 residues. In DNA, the CDR3 is TGTGCCAGCAGCTCGGACGGGGACAGGGGGTTCTATTCGCAGTTCTTC. Translated: CASSSDGDRGFYSQFF.

The gene calls are TRBV9 and TRBJ2-2, with unresolved D. Germline V CDR1 and CDR2: SGDLS, YYNGEE. There are 15 residues in the CDR3. Trimming cost V 4 bases and J 6 bases, with 16 bases left between them. The CDR3 sequence: CASSSVGHRPGELFF. CDR3 bases: TGTGCCAGCAGCTCAGTTGGGCACCGGCCCGGGGAGCTGTTTTTT.

This chain connects TRBV18 to TRBJ1-1; the D is unclear. Trimming took off 2 bases at V and 0 bases at J, with 7 bases between the two ends. Germline CDR1 KGHSH, CDR2 LQKENI. The CDR3 spans 14 residues. CDR3 sequence: CASSPSELNTEAFF. The CDR3 coding sequence is TGTGCCAGCTCACCAAGTGAGTTGAACACTGAAGCTTTCTTT.

DNA of the CDR3: TGTGCCAGCAGCCAGGAAACAACCGGGACAGGGGGCTCCACCTACGAGCAGTACTTC. Amino acid sequence: CASSQETTGTGGSTYEQYF. V gene TRBV4-2 combines with J gene TRBJ2-7, with TRBD1 identical over 12 bases. CDR3 size: 19 residues. J was trimmed by 2 bases and V by 3 bases; bases with no gene match: 14. The germline CDR1 and CDR2 sequences are LGHNA and YNFKEQ.

The V gene is TRBV19, the J gene TRBJ2-2; D perhaps matches TRBD1 (6 bases). Germline V gene sequence: CDR1 LNHDA, CDR2 SQIVND (reference sequence). The CDR3 covers 14 residues. With 6 bases removed from V and 4 bases from J, the gap between germline ends came to 12 bases. The CDR3 spells CASSQQGGTGELFF. The CDR3 DNA follows: TGTGCCAGTAGCCAACAAGGGGGCACCGGGGAGCTGTTTTTT.

This CDR3 reads CASTPGSSFESLHF. In DNA, the CDR3 is TGTGCCAGCACCCCCGGGTCTTCCTTCGAATCCCTCCACTTT. The chain links TRBV6-2 or TRBV6-3 to TRBJ1-6; D remains unclear. CDR1 is MNHEY and CDR2 is SVGEGT in the germline V gene. This CDR3 has 14 residues. V was trimmed by 7 bases and J by 14 bases, leaving 21 bases between them.